This TCR beta chain was captured in a study of blood T cells in healthy people across ages. The CDR3 runs to 13 residues. Trimming took off 5 bases at V and 7 bases at J, with 11 bases between the two ends. The germline V gene encodes CDR1 SGHTA and CDR2 FQGTGA. Using a J-beta primer mix together with a sample-barcoded 5' primer, a second PCR was run for about 6 to 12 cycles. TCRdb analysed the 5' RACE reads with MiXCR anew, one entry per CDR3 protein. In the table there are fewer than 1,000,000 distinct CDR3 sequences, roughly 46% of which are singletons. The chain joins TRBV7-3 to TRBJ2-2, with no clear D. The origin of this receptor is a man older than 75 in good health. Sequencing used blood. The CDR3 is CASSLASGGELFF. CDR3 nucleotides: TGTGCCAGCAGCCTGGCTTCCGGCGGGGAGCTGTTTTTT.